The rows below give T cell receptor beta chains drawn from one sample of a study of vaccination effects on CD4 cells after COVID-19. No antigens are known for them. Only in-frame clones appear in the TCRdb table, and some are missing; sequencing was by immunoSEQ multiplex PCR. The sample shows about 73,000 clones, 60% to 75% of them seen only once. The specimen comprised CD4+ T cells from PBMCs cultured with HCoV-NL63 spike peptides, sampled before COVID-19 vaccination. Receptor source: a human donor who received a COVID-19 vaccine. Each CDR3 is given with its conserved first and last residue. A D gene is named only where the DNA matches it firmly. Clone sizes are given selectively: once, few, many, or a class where the clone is expanded.

J gene: TRBJ2-6
V gene: TRBV29-1
clone size: .
D gene: TRBD1
CDR3 protein: CSAGPVGGQGHNVLTF
CDR3 DNA: TGCAGCGCCGGTCCGGTTGGGGGACAGGGACACAACGTCCTGACTTTC

J gene: TRBJ1-4
V gene: TRBV4-3
clone size: .
D gene: .
CDR3 protein: CASSQRQATEKLFF
CDR3 DNA: TGCGCCAGCAGCCAACGACAGGCCACTGAAAAACTGTTTTTT

J gene: TRBJ1-1
V gene: TRBV5-1
clone size: .
D gene: .
CDR3 protein: CASSLWRMNTEAFF
CDR3 DNA: TGCGCCAGCAGCTTATGGAGGATGAACACTGAAGCTTTCTTT

J gene: TRBJ1-2
V gene: TRBV5-1
clone size: .
D gene: .
CDR3 protein: CASSLAVSGRYGYTF
CDR3 DNA: TGCGCCAGCAGCTTGGCCGTGTCAGGCCGCTACGGCTACACCTTC

J gene: TRBJ1-1
V gene: TRBV6-4
clone size: few
D gene: .
CDR3 protein: CASSLQGNTEAFF
CDR3 DNA: TGTGCCAGCAGCCTACAGGGGAACACTGAAGCTTTCTTT

J gene: TRBJ2-3
V gene: TRBV15
clone size: .
D gene: TRBD2
CDR3 protein: CATSRHRTSGGSSTDTQYF
CDR3 DNA: TGTGCCACCAGCAGGCACCGGACTAGCGGGGGGTCTAGCACAGATACGCAGTATTTT

J gene: TRBJ2-3
V gene: TRBV24-1
clone size: once
D gene: TRBD1
CDR3 protein: CATSDPGQGQTDTQYF
CDR3 DNA: TGTGCCACCAGTGACCCGGGACAGGGGCAAACAGATACGCAGTATTTT

J gene: TRBJ1-2
V gene: TRBV15
clone size: .
D gene: .
CDR3 protein: CATSKWGTF
CDR3 DNA: TGTGCCACCAGCAAGTGGGGCACCTTC

J gene: TRBJ2-1
V gene: TRBV30
clone size: .
D gene: .
CDR3 protein: CAWSAGEASYNEQFF
CDR3 DNA: TGTGCCTGGAGTGCAGGGGAGGCCTCCTACAATGAGCAGTTCTTC

J gene: TRBJ1-4
V gene: TRBV2
clone size: few
D gene: .
CDR3 protein: CASCRTPVEKLFF
CDR3 DNA: TGTGCCAGCTGTCGGACCCCTGTCGAAAAACTGTTTTTT

J gene: TRBJ1-4
V gene: TRBV28
clone size: .
D gene: .
CDR3 protein: CASSLRQSNEKLFF
CDR3 DNA: TGTGCCAGCAGTTTGAGGCAGAGTAATGAAAAACTGTTTTTT

J gene: TRBJ1-2
V gene: TRBV29-1
clone size: .
D gene: .
CDR3 protein: CSVVRELGGYTF
CDR3 DNA: TGCAGCGTTGTAAGGGAACTAGGTGGCTACACCTTC

J gene: TRBJ1-6
V gene: TRBV7-8
clone size: .
D gene: .
CDR3 protein: CASSFTVPNSPLHF
CDR3 DNA: TGTGCCAGCAGCTTCACTGTACCTAATTCACCCCTCCACTTT

J gene: TRBJ1-1
V gene: TRBV28
clone size: .
D gene: TRBD1
CDR3 protein: CASIQGIGNTEAFF
CDR3 DNA: TGTGCCAGCATACAGGGGATCGGAAACACTGAAGCTTTCTTT

J gene: TRBJ2-2
V gene: TRBV12-3/TRBV12-4
clone size: .
D gene: .
CDR3 protein: CASTHRTGGELFF
CDR3 DNA: TGTGCCAGCACCCATCGGACCGGCGGGGAGCTGTTTTTT

J gene: TRBJ1-5
V gene: TRBV7-2
clone size: .
D gene: .
CDR3 protein: CASSQSWGKPQHF
CDR3 DNA: TGTGCCAGCAGCCAATCTTGGGGCAAGCCCCAGCATTTT

J gene: TRBJ2-1
V gene: TRBV6-2/TRBV6-3
clone size: .
D gene: .
CDR3 protein: CASSSHSGTKYNEQFF
CDR3 DNA: TGTGCCAGCAGTTCACACTCCGGGACAAAGTACAATGAGCAGTTCTTC

J gene: TRBJ1-2
V gene: TRBV24-1
clone size: .
D gene: TRBD1
CDR3 protein: CATSDSGQATGYGYTF
CDR3 DNA: TGTGCCACCAGTGATTCAGGACAGGCGACTGGCTATGGCTACACCTTC

J gene: TRBJ1-2
V gene: TRBV15
clone size: few
D gene: .
CDR3 protein: CATSIDMGYGYTF
CDR3 DNA: TGTGCCACCAGCATCGACATGGGCTATGGCTACACCTTC

J gene: TRBJ1-5
V gene: TRBV30
clone size: .
D gene: .
CDR3 protein: CAWSPGAHSNQPQHF
CDR3 DNA: TGTGCCTGGAGTCCAGGGGCCCATAGCAATCAGCCCCAGCATTTT

J gene: TRBJ2-1
V gene: TRBV6-5
clone size: .
D gene: .
CDR3 protein: CASRTGSNEQFF
CDR3 DNA: TGTGCCAGCAGAACAGGGTCGAATGAGCAGTTCTTC

J gene: TRBJ1-1
V gene: TRBV3-1/TRBV3-2
clone size: .
D gene: .
CDR3 protein: CASSLSSDTEAFF
CDR3 DNA: TGTGCCAGCAGCCTTAGCTCGGACACTGAAGCTTTCTTT

J gene: TRBJ1-2
V gene: TRBV4-3
clone size: .
D gene: .
CDR3 protein: CASSQEWGQRGYTF
CDR3 DNA: TGCGCCAGCAGCCAAGAGTGGGGGCAAAGGGGCTACACCTTC

J gene: TRBJ2-3
V gene: TRBV11-3
clone size: .
D gene: .
CDR3 protein: CASSLGPTDTQYF
CDR3 DNA: TGTGCCAGCAGCTTGGGACCCACAGATACGCAGTATTTT

J gene: TRBJ2-5
V gene: TRBV3-1/TRBV3-2
clone size: .
D gene: .
CDR3 protein: CASSQAQGRETQYF
CDR3 DNA: TGTGCCAGCAGCCAAGCCCAGGGGCGGGAGACCCAGTACTTC

J gene: TRBJ1-5
V gene: TRBV3-1/TRBV3-2
clone size: .
D gene: .
CDR3 protein: CASSPGSNQPQHF
CDR3 DNA: TGTGCCAGCAGCCCGGGCAGCAATCAGCCCCAGCATTTT

J gene: TRBJ1-1
V gene: TRBV11-1
clone size: .
D gene: .
CDR3 protein: CASNLWSGAEAFF
CDR3 DNA: TGTGCCAGCAACTTATGGTCCGGGGCAGAAGCTTTCTTT

J gene: TRBJ1-5
V gene: TRBV19
clone size: once
D gene: .
CDR3 protein: CASSMLEGRNQPQHF
CDR3 DNA: TGTGCCAGTAGTATGCTAGAGGGTAGAAATCAGCCCCAGCATTTT

J gene: TRBJ1-5
V gene: TRBV30
clone size: .
D gene: .
CDR3 protein: CAWSPRLANQPQHF
CDR3 DNA: TGTGCCTGGAGTCCACGACTGGCAAATCAGCCCCAGCATTTT

J gene: TRBJ1-2
V gene: TRBV3-1/TRBV3-2
clone size: .
D gene: .
CDR3 protein: CASSRDFQGYGYTF
CDR3 DNA: TGTGCCAGCAGCCGGGACTTTCAGGGGTATGGCTACACCTTC

J gene: TRBJ2-6
V gene: TRBV3-1/TRBV3-2
clone size: .
D gene: .
CDR3 protein: CASSQPGDTGANVLTF
CDR3 DNA: TGTGCCAGCAGCCAACCAGGGGATACTGGGGCCAACGTCCTGACTTTC

J gene: TRBJ2-2
V gene: TRBV3-1/TRBV3-2
clone size: .
D gene: .
CDR3 protein: CASSQVVVPNTGELFF
CDR3 DNA: TGTGCCAGCAGCCAAGTTGTAGTCCCGAACACCGGGGAGCTGTTTTTT

J gene: TRBJ2-3
V gene: TRBV6-2/TRBV6-3
clone size: .
D gene: TRBD1
CDR3 protein: CASSYHPGQGTPQYF
CDR3 DNA: TGTGCCAGCAGTTATCATCCGGGACAGGGTACCCCGCAGTATTTT

J gene: TRBJ2-5
V gene: TRBV11-2
clone size: .
D gene: TRBD2
CDR3 protein: CASSPNTSGGANRQETQYF
CDR3 DNA: TGTGCCAGCAGCCCCAACACTAGCGGGGGGGCCAATCGCCAAGAGACCCAGTACTTC

J gene: TRBJ2-5
V gene: TRBV7-3
clone size: .
D gene: .
CDR3 protein: CASSLFRAETQYF
CDR3 DNA: TGTGCCAGCAGCTTATTCCGAGCAGAGACCCAGTACTTC

J gene: TRBJ2-3
V gene: TRBV24-1
clone size: .
D gene: .
CDR3 protein: CATSGEVDTQYF
CDR3 DNA: TGTGCCACCAGCGGGGAGGTAGATACGCAGTATTTT

J gene: TRBJ1-5
V gene: TRBV10-2
clone size: .
D gene: TRBD1
CDR3 protein: CASMTGSGQPQHF
CDR3 DNA: TGCGCCAGCATGACAGGGTCTGGTCAGCCCCAGCATTTT

J gene: TRBJ2-1
V gene: TRBV5-1
clone size: .
D gene: .
CDR3 protein: CASSIGRTNEQFF
CDR3 DNA: TGCGCCAGCAGCATAGGACGGACGAATGAGCAGTTCTTC

J gene: TRBJ1-5
V gene: TRBV4-2
clone size: few
D gene: .
CDR3 protein: CASSQGGLGNQPQHF
CDR3 DNA: TGTGCCAGCAGCCAAGGGGGTTTGGGCAATCAGCCCCAGCATTTT

J gene: TRBJ2-1
V gene: TRBV6-2/TRBV6-3
clone size: .
D gene: .
CDR3 protein: CASSSTGPYNEQFF
CDR3 DNA: TGTGCCAGCAGTTCCACAGGGCCCTACAATGAGCAGTTCTTC

J gene: TRBJ2-3
V gene: TRBV28
clone size: .
D gene: TRBD2
CDR3 protein: CASSSPGLGSDTQYF
CDR3 DNA: TGTGCCAGCAGTTCCCCGGGACTAGGGTCAGATACGCAGTATTTT